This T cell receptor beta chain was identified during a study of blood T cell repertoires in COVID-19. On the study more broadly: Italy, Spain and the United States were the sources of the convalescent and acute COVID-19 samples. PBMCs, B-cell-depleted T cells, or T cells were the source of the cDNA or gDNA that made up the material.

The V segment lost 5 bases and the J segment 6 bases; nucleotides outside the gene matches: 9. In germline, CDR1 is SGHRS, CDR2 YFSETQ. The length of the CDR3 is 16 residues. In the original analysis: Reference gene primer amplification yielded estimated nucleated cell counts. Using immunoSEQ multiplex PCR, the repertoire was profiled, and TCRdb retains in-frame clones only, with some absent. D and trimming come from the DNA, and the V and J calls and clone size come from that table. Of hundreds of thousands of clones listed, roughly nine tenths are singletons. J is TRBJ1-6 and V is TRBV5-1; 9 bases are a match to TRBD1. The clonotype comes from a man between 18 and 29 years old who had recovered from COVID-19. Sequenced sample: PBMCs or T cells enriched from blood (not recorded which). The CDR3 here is CASRSTGGSGNSPLHF. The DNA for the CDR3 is TGCGCCAGCAGAAGTACAGGGGGCTCAGGTAATTCACCCCTCCACTTT.